This entry lists 5 T cell receptor beta chains sequenced from one sample in a study of beta chain features in type 1 diabetes. All of the isolated RNA was reverse transcribed, so expressed TCRB transcripts were sequenced. Profiling relied on immunoSEQ multiplex PCR, and the TCRdb table lists in-frame clones only, not all of them. This table holds some 900,000 clones, under 20% found once. Sequencing was performed on naive CD4+ T cells from blood. The receptor source for this set is a woman aged 18-29 years in good health.

V and J are TRBV9 and TRBJ1-2, with D possibly TRBD1 on 6 matching bases. This CDR3 contains 15 residues. Germline V gene sequence: CDR1 SGDLS, CDR2 YYNGEE. V was pared by 3 bases and J by 1 base, with 13 bases between. The CDR3 spells CASSETGRFNYGYTF. The CDR3 DNA reads as TGTGCCAGCAGCGAAACAGGGAGGTTTAACTATGGCTACACCTTC.

V gene TRBV5-4 combines with J gene TRBJ2-3, with 10 bases that match TRBD2. CDR1 is SGHNT and CDR2 is YYREEE in the germline V gene (reference sequence). CDR3 length: 16 residues. J gave up 4 bases and V 0 bases, and 5 bases lay outside the gene matches. The CDR3 nucleotides are TGTGCCAGCAGCTTGGAGCTAGCGGGAGTGTCAGATACGCAGTATTTT. As protein: CASSLELAGVSDTQYF. The full variable domain, in which reference TRBV5-4 and TRBJ2-3 provide the parts outside the CDR3, is ETGVTQSPTHLIKTRGQQVTLRCSSQSGHNTVSWYQQALGQGPQFIFQYYREEENGRGNFPPRFSGLQFPNYSSELNVNALELDDSALYLCASSLELAGVSDTQYFGPGTRLTVL.

Only a few counts were recorded for this clone. The chain uses TRBV7-9 and TRBJ1-1; TRBD1 matches 8 bases. The CDR3 totals 15 residues. CDR1 and CDR2 (germline): SEHNR, FQNEAQ (reference sequence). The V gene end was trimmed by 5 bases and the J gene end by 5 bases; junction bases not matched to a gene: 10. In DNA, the CDR3 is TGTGCCAGCAGCATCGCTTTAACAGGGGGGACTGAAGCTTTCTTT. Translating gives CASSIALTGGTEAFF.

This chain's CDR3 is CASTPTGGFFTEAFF. DNA of the CDR3: TGTGCCAGCACTCCGACAGGGGGGTTTTTCACTGAAGCTTTCTTT. The chain carries TRBV27 and TRBJ1-1; 9 positions match TRBD1. Trimming cost V 7 bases and J 4 bases; bases outside gene matches: 10. This CDR3 comprises 15 residues. The germline gives CDR1 MNHEY, CDR2 SMNVEV (reference sequence).

The rearrangement uses TRBV28 and TRBJ1-2, with D uncertain. This CDR3 comprises 15 residues. Germline V gene lookup returns CDR1 MDHEN and CDR2 SYDVKM. V lost 3 bases and J lost 0, with 11 bases in between. The CDR3 loop reads CASSLAGGANYGYTF. CDR3 DNA sequence: TGTGCCAGCAGTTTGGCAGGCGGAGCTAACTATGGCTACACCTTC.